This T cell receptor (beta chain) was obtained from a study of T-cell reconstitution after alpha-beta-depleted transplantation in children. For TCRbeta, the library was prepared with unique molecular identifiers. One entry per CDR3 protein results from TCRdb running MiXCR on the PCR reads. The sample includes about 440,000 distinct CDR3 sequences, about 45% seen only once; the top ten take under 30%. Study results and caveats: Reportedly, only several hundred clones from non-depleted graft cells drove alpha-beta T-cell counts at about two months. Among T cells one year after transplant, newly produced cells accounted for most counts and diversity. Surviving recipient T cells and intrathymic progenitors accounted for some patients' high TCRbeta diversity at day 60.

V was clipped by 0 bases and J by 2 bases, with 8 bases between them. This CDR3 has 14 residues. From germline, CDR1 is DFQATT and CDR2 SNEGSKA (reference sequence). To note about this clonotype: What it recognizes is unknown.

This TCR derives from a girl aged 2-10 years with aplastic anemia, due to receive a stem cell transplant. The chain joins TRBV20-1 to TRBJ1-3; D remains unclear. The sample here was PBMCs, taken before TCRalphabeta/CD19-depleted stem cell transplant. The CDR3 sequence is CSARDRAAGNTIYF. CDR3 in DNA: TGCAGTGCTAGAGATAGGGCAGCTGGAAACACCATATATTTT.